The 2 T cell receptor beta chains given below trace back to one sample, sequenced in a study of identical twins. TCRdb analysed the 5' RACE reads with MiXCR anew, one entry per CDR3 protein. The sample consists of roughly 500,000 distinct CDR3 sequences, 22% of them appearing once. Separately, the same data were catalogued under a study of T cells expressing NK-cell markers.

The sequencing sample was made of CD4+ T cells sorted from blood. All receptors derive from a woman aged 18-29 years in good health.

This clonotype was counted a few times. V is TRBV20-1 and J is TRBJ1-2, with no clear D. The CDR3 is made up of 11 amino acids. Trimming cost V 1 base and J 10 bases, with 10 bases left between them. Looked up from germline, CDR1 is DFQATT and CDR2 is SNEGSKA (reference sequence). This chain's CDR3 is CSARGGRVYTF. The CDR3 nucleotides read TGCAGTGCTAGAGGAGGTCGAGTCTACACCTTC.

The chain links TRBV15 to TRBJ1-5, with a weak D call TRBD1 (5 bases). The CDR3 runs 17 residues. Trimming cost V 5 bases and J 7 bases, with 24 bases left between them. CDR1 is LNHNV, CDR2 YYDKDF, per germline (reference sequence). The CDR3 bases are TGTGCCACCAGCCCTAATGTGGGGCAGGGAAAAGGACAGCCCCAGCATTTT. Residues: CATSPNVGQGKGQPQHF. Looking up the rest from reference TRBV15 and TRBJ1-5 gives the full variable domain: DAMVIQNPRYQVTQFGKPVTLSCSQTLNHNVMYWYQQKSSQAPKLLFHYYDKDFNNEADTPDNFQSRRPNTSFCFLDIRSPGLGDTAMYLCATSPNVGQGKGQPQHFGDGTRLSIL.